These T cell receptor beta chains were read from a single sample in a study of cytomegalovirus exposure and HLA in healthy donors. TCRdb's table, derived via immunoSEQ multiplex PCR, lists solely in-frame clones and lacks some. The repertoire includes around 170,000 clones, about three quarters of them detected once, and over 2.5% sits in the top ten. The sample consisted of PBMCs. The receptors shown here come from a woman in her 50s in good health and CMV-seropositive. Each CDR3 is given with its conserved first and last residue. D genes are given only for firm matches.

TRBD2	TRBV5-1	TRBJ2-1	CASSLEGLGYNEQFF
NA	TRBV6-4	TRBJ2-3	CASRPDAVSSTDTQYF
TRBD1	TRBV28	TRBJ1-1	CASSRRQGARTEAFF
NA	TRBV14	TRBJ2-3	CASSPGVYQDTQYF
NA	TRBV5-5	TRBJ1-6	CASSGGGNSPLHF
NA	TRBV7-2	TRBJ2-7	CASSRDTPYEQYF
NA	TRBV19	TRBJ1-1	CASRPPGFSNTEAFF
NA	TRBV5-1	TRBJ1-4	CASSLGDTPSDEKLFF
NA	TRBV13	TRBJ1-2	CASSWGLPGTPDYGYTF
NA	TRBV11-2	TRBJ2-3	CASSLAGIITDTQYF
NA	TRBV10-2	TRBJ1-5	CASSPRQGTLNQPQHF
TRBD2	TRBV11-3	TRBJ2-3	CASSSGLAGGLSTDTQYF
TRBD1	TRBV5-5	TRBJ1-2	CASSLVQGADGYTF
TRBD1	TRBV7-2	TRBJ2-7	CASSSVPGQGQYF
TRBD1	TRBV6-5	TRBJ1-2	CATRQGASYGYTF
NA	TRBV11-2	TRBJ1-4	CASSPGGVKGRWTNEKLFF
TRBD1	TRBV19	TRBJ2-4	CASSPRQGLNIQYF
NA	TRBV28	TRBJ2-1	CASSLRQAYNEQFF
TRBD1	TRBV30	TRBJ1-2	CAWTGGNYGYTF
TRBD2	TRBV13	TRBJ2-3	CASNMAGGPPDTQYF
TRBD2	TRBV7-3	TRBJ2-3	CASSLWGLAGADTQYF
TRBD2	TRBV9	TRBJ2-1	CASSPSTSGGAGNEQFF
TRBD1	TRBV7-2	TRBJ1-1	CASRDRANTEAFF
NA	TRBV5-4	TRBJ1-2	CASRKGGENYGYTF
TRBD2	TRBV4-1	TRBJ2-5	CASSQSETSGQGETQYF
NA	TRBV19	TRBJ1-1	CASRRENTEAFF
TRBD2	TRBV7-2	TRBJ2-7	CASSPSGSGRASQYF
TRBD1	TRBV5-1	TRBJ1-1	CASSLAPGTGGTEAFF
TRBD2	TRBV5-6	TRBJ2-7	CASSLGGLAGGSEQYF
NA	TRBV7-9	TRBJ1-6	CASSLEQGDNSPLHF
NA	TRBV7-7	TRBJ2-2	CASSSTDTGELFF
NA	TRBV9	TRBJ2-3	CASSIRPGTDTQYF
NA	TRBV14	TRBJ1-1	CASSQDRWRPLNTEAFF
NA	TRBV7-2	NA	CASSLASGSNSYEQYF
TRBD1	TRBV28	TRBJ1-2	CASSKGTGGNYGYTF
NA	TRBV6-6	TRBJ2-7	CASHRWGDEQYF